This T cell receptor beta chain was recorded in a study of cytomegalovirus exposure and HLA in healthy donors. The count of this clone is one. TCRdb keeps only in-frame clones here, not all; method: immunoSEQ multiplex PCR. This table holds approximately 300,000 clones, 86% found once. The clonotype originates from a woman aged 18-29 years in good health and CMV-seronegative. Sequenced material: PBMCs.

This CDR3 reads CAIMGDRGYYNEQFF. The CDR3 DNA reads as TGTGCCATCATGGGGGACAGGGGTTACTACAATGAGCAGTTCTTC. This chain links TRBV10-3 with TRBJ2-1, with 10 bases that match TRBD1. The CDR3 spans 15 residues. V shed 7 bases and J 3 bases; nucleotides not matched to a gene: 6. Per the germline V gene, CDR1 is ENHRY and CDR2 is SYGVKD.